This entry describes one TCR beta chain. This sample was included in a study of shared T cell receptors in the human thymus. Clones were read by immunoSEQ multiplex PCR, and TCRdb kept only the in-frame ones, dropping some. The profile shows roughly 500,000 clones, around 82% of them singletons. This same sample was also taken into another study, of human thymus T cells. That investigation notes: Resections from corrective heart surgery supplied the thymus tissue. In unrelated individuals, thymic repertoires overlapped highly, according to related research.

The clonotype comes from a boy under three years old with a congenital heart defect. The sample consisted of thymocytes.

CDR3 bases: TGTGCCACCAAGCCCCCAGCGGGAGGGTGGGGCACAGATACGCAGTATTTT. Amino acid sequence: CATKPPAGGWGTDTQYF. The chain has TRBV11-2 and TRBJ2-3; 10 bases fit TRBD2. J gave up 1 base and V 10 bases, and 14 bases lay outside the gene matches. The germline V gene encodes CDR1 SGHAT and CDR2 FQNNGV. The length of the CDR3 is 17 residues.